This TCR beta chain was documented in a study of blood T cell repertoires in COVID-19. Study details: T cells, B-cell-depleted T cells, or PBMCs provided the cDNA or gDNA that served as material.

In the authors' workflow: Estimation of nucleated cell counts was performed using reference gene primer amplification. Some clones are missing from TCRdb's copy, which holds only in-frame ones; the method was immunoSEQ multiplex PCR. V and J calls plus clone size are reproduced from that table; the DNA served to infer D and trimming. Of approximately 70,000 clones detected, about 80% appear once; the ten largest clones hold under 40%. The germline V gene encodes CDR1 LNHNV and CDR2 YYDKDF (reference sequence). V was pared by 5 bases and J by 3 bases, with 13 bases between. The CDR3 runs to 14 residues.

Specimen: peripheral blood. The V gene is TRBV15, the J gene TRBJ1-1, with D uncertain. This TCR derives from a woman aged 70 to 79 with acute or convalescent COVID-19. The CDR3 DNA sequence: TGTGCCACCAGCGATTCAGGCAGGCACACTGAAGCTTTCTTT. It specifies CATSDSGRHTEAFF.